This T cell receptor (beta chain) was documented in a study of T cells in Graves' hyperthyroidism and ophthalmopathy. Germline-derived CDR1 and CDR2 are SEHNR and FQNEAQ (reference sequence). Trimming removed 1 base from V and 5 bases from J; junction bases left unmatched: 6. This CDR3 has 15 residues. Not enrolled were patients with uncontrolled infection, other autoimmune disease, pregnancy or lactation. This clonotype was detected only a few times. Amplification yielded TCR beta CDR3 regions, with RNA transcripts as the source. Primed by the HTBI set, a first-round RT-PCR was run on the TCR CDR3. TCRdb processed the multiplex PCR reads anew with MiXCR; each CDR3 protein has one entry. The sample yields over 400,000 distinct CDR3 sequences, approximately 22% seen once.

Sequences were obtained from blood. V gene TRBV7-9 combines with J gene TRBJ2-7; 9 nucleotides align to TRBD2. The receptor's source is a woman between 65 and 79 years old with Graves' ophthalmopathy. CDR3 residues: CASSLGGGRADEQYF. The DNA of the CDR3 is TGTGCCAGCAGCTTAGGAGGCGGGAGGGCCGACGAGCAGTACTTC. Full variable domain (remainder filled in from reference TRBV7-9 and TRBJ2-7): DTGVSQNPRHKITKRGQNVTFRCDPISEHNRLYWYRQTLGQGPEFLTYFQNEAQLEKSRLLSDRFSAERPKGSFSTLEIQRTEQGDSAMYLCASSLGGGRADEQYFGPGTRLTVT.